The 21 T cell receptor beta chains in this list originate from one sample, sequenced in a study of T cell changes during pregnancy in multiple sclerosis. Produced via immunoSEQ multiplex PCR; TCRdb's table is partial and in-frame only. The sample carries 35,000 to 40,000 clones, 92% recorded once. The input for sequencing was CD4+ T cells from peripheral blood mononuclear cells, taken in the third trimester of pregnancy. The receptors were sampled from a female donor with multiple sclerosis, enrolled in a pregnancy study.

The rearrangement uses TRBV14 and TRBJ1-2; D perhaps matches TRBD1 (6 bases). V was shortened by 8 bases and J by 6 bases, with 22 bases between the two germline ends. CDR1 is SGHDN, CDR2 FVKESK, per germline. This CDR3 contains 15 residues. This CDR3 reads CASASFQGFSNGYTF. The CDR3 DNA is TGTGCCAGCGCCAGCTTCCAGGGGTTCTCTAATGGCTACACCTTC.

This sequence joins TRBV18 and TRBJ1-3; no clear D gene. V was cut by 3 bases and J by 0 bases, with 12 bases left in between. Looked up from germline, CDR1 is KGHSH and CDR2 is LQKENI. This CDR3 is 16 amino acids long. The CDR3 DNA follows: TGTGCCAGCTCACCCCGGGAAAGGATCTCTGGAAACACCATATATTTT. Encoded protein: CASSPRERISGNTIYF.

The chain joins TRBV5-1 to TRBJ1-2; 8 nucleotides align to TRBD1. The V and J ends lost 2 bases and 2 bases, in that order; junction bases with no gene match: 2. From germline, CDR1 is SGHRS and CDR2 YFSETQ. The CDR3 has 14 residues. The CDR3 region is CASSFGTGNYGYTF. The CDR3 region has the DNA TGCGCCAGCAGCTTCGGGACAGGCAACTATGGCTACACCTTC.

The rearrangement joins TRBV5-4 to TRBJ2-1; 13 nucleotides line up with TRBD2. This CDR3 is built from 14 residues. Trimming removed 5 bases from V and 4 bases from J; junction bases left unmatched: 0. Per the germline V gene, CDR1 is SGHNT and CDR2 is YYREEE (reference sequence). The CDR3 sequence is CASRLAGGYNEQFF. The CDR3 DNA follows: TGTGCCAGCAGACTAGCGGGAGGGTACAATGAGCAGTTCTTC.

V and J are TRBV28 and TRBJ1-5; possibly TRBD1 for D (6 bases). The CDR3 has 13 amino acids. The germline gives CDR1 MDHEN, CDR2 SYDVKM. Trimming stripped 9 bases from V and 4 bases from J, with 13 bases between. The CDR3 region has the DNA TGTGCCAGTTCAAGGGGGGGGAATCAGCCCCAGCATTTT. This gives the protein CASSRGGNQPQHF. The variable domain in full, with the rest retrieved from reference TRBV28 and TRBJ1-5, is DVKVTQSSRYLVKRTGEKVFLECVQDMDHENMFWYRQDPGLGLRLIYFSYDVKMKEKGDIPEGYSVSREKKERFSLILESASTNQTSMYLCASSRGGNQPQHFGDGTRLSIL.

The chain has TRBV29-1 and TRBJ2-7; D is perhaps TRBD1 (7 bases). The CDR3 covers 14 residues. CDR1 is SQVTM, CDR2 ANQGSEA, per germline. Trimming cost V 4 bases and J 4 bases, with 17 bases left between them. Here the CDR3 DNA reads TGCAGCGTTGCGACCGACAGGGACTTATACGAGCAGTACTTC. It translates to CSVATDRDLYEQYF.

This sequence joins TRBV2 and TRBJ1-3; the D is unclear. V lost 8 bases, J lost 0 bases, and 5 bases lay in between. Per germline, CDR1 SNHLY and CDR2 FYNNEI. The CDR3 covers 12 residues. CDR3 amino acids: CASGNSGNTIYF. The CDR3 DNA sequence: TGTGCCAGCGGCAACTCTGGAAACACCATATATTTT.

As DNA, the CDR3 is TGTGCCAGCAGTCCTCAGGGAAGCAATCAGCCCCAGCATTTT. It specifies CASSPQGSNQPQHF. The J gene is TRBJ1-5, the V gene TRBV7-2; D may be TRBD1 (5 bases). The CDR3 is made up of 14 amino acids. Germline V lookup: CDR1 SGHTA, CDR2 FQGNSA. The V gene lost 6 bases and the J gene lost 1 base, with 10 bases spanning the gap.

This clone was detected only a few times. The CDR3 region has the DNA TGTGCCATCAGTGAGCCCCAGACAGGGCGAGCTTTCTTT. Translated, it gives CAISEPQTGRAFF. The chain uses TRBV10-3 and TRBJ1-1; 7 nucleotides line up with TRBD1. Germline CDR1 reads ENHRY; CDR2 reads SYGVKD. V shed 2 bases and J 10 bases; nucleotides not matched to a gene: 7. The CDR3 sequence is 13 residues long.

The V call is TRBV30, the J call TRBJ2-3; possibly TRBD1 for D (6 bases). Per germline, CDR1 GTSNPN and CDR2 SVGIG (reference sequence). Trimming shortened V by 2 bases and J by 9 bases, and 12 bases separated the two germline ends. This CDR3 comprises 12 residues. The CDR3, as DNA: TGTGCCTGGAGTACTAGAGGGGGAACGCAGTATTTT. This sequence encodes CAWSTRGGTQYF.

This chain uses TRBV30 with TRBJ2-5, with TRBD2 as a possible D gene (6 bases). The J call may be wrong; the DNA end is better matched by TRBJ2-7. Looked up from germline, CDR1 is GTSNPN and CDR2 is SVGIG (reference sequence). This CDR3 has 11 residues. CDR3 in DNA: TGTGCCCGTGGAGGGTGGGACGAGCAGTACTTC. This codes for CARGGWDEQYF.

The gene calls are TRBV10-3 and TRBJ1-1, with 8 positions matching TRBD1. Per the germline V gene, CDR1 is ENHRY and CDR2 is SYGVKD. The V segment lost 4 bases and the J segment 6 bases; nucleotides outside the gene matches: 4. The CDR3 runs to 13 residues. Written as DNA, the CDR3 is TGTGCCATCAGTGGGACAGGGACCCCTGAAGCTTTCTTT. This sequence encodes CAISGTGTPEAFF.

This clone was recorded once. The genes are TRBV6-5 and TRBJ1-5, with D unclear. The germline CDR1 and CDR2 sequences are MNHEY and SVGAGI. V was cut by 2 bases and J by 5 bases, with 13 bases left in between. This CDR3 has 15 residues. For the CDR3, the DNA is TGTGCCAGCAGTTACGGTACAGCCCGAGATCAGCCCCAGCATTTT. It yields the protein CASSYGTARDQPQHF.

The rearrangement links TRBV6-1 to TRBJ2-5; 9 bases agree with TRBD1. The CDR3 has 14 amino acids. The J segment lost 4 bases and the V segment lost 6 bases, leaving 6 bases of the junction unmatched. CDR1 is MNHNS and CDR2 is SASEGT in the germline V gene. The CDR3 DNA reads TGTGCCAGCAGCGACAGGGGGTTAGGAGAGACCCAGTACTTC. Amino acids: CASSDRGLGETQYF.

The chain combines TRBV7-2 with TRBJ2-7; TRBD1 is a possible D gene (5 bases). Between the trimmed V and J ends, which lost 5 bases and 0 bases, there was a span of 8 bases. Germline CDR1 SGHTA, CDR2 FQGNSA. This CDR3 comprises 13 residues. The CDR3, as DNA: TGTGCCAGCAGCCGACAGTCCTCCTACGAGCAGTACTTC. Protein: CASSRQSSYEQYF.

CDR3 nucleotides: TGTGCCAGCAGCTTGAGTGGGCCGGGGAGCAATCAGCCCCAGCATTTT. This translates into CASSLSGPGSNQPQHF. The chain carries TRBV5-6 and TRBJ1-5, with D hard to call. Looked up from germline, CDR1 is SGHDT and CDR2 is YYEEEE. Trimming removed 1 base at V and 1 base at J, with 12 bases between. The CDR3 has 16 residues.

This chain links TRBV18 with TRBJ1-5; the match to TRBD1 covers 8 bases. The CDR3 covers 13 residues. V lost 6 bases and J lost 7; bases outside the gene matches: 5. The germline V gene encodes CDR1 KGHSH and CDR2 LQKENI. The CDR3 region has the DNA TGTGCCAGCTCTTTGGACAGGGACCAGCCCCAGCATTTT. This sequence encodes CASSLDRDQPQHF.

Here the CDR3 DNA reads TGTGCCAGCAGCCACCGGGACAGAACCTACGAGCAGTACTTC. This encodes CASSHRDRTYEQYF. The chain combines TRBV21-1 with TRBJ2-7; no check of the table's D call, TRBD1, against the DNA was made. TRBV21-1 is listed as a pseudogene. The CDR3 loop spans 14 amino acids.

The chain recombines TRBV28 with TRBJ2-7; D is unresolved. V was trimmed by 4 bases and J by 6 bases, leaving 13 bases between them. The CDR3 consists of 13 residues. CDR1 is MDHEN, CDR2 SYDVKM, per germline. The CDR3 region has the DNA TGTGCCAGCAGTTCACCCTCCCCCAGCGAGCAGTACTTC. Its protein product is CASSSPSPSEQYF.

The genes are TRBV11-3 and TRBJ1-1; possible D gene TRBD1, 6 bases. Between the trimmed V and J ends, which lost 5 bases and 7 bases, there was a span of 17 bases. In germline, CDR1 is SGHNT, CDR2 YENEEA. The CDR3 has 14 residues. CDR3 DNA: TGTGCCAGCAGCCGCGTTGGCAGGGGCGATGAAGCTTTCTTT. Translation: CASSRVGRGDEAFF.

The chain couples TRBV7-9 to TRBJ2-2; 7 bases line up with TRBD1. The CDR3 length is 15 residues. Germline V gives CDR1 SEHNR, CDR2 FQNEAQ (reference sequence). V dropped 2 bases and J dropped 2; count of bases not matched to a gene: 2. In nucleotides, the CDR3 is TGTGCCAGCAGCTTACGGGACAGCAACACCGGGGAGCTGTTTTTT. Protein: CASSLRDSNTGELFF.